Each of the 2 T cell receptor beta chains below was sequenced from the same sample in a study of shared clonotypes between healthy human individuals. Sequencing was performed with immunoSEQ multiplex PCR; in TCRdb, only in-frame clones are kept and a portion is missing. The data show 400,000 to 500,000 clones, roughly 85% seen once. The sequencing input was PBMCs. These receptors were taken from a woman in her thirties or forties in good health. Some clones in this sample may be carry-over from other donors' samples.

This clone occurred once. V gene TRBV9 combines with J gene TRBJ2-5; weak D call: TRBD1 (6 bases). Germline-derived CDR1 and CDR2 are SGDLS and YYNGEE. V dropped 3 bases and J dropped 6 bases, with 15 bases sitting between them. This CDR3 spans 14 amino acids. The CDR3 sequence: CASSARTDPKTQYF. CDR3 in DNA: TGTGCCAGCAGCGCAAGGACAGACCCCAAGACCCAGTACTTC.

About this clone itself: A read error may explain this, as a much larger clone is one base away. The V call is TRBV30, the J call TRBJ1-1; D not resolved. The V and J ends lost 5 bases and 1 base respectively, with 17 bases between them. Germline-derived CDR1 and CDR2 are GTSNPN and SVGIG (reference sequence). The CDR3 has 15 residues. In nucleotides, the CDR3 is TGTGCCTGGGCCCCGAAGGAGGGCAGGAACACTGAAGCTTTCTTT. Encoded protein: CAWAPKEGRNTEAFF.